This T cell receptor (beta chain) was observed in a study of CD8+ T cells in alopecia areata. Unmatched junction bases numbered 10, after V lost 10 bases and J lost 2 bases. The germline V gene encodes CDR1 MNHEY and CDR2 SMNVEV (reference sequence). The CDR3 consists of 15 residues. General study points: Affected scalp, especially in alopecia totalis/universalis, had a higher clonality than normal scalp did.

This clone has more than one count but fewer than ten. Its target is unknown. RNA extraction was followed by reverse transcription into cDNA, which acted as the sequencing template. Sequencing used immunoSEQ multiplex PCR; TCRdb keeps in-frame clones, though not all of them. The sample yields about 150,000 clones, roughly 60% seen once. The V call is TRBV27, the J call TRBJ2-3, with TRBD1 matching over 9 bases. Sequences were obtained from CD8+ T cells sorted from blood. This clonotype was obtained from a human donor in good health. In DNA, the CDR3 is TGTGCCATCCGCCGAGGGGACAGGGACACAGATACGCAGTATTTT. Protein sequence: CAIRRGDRDTDTQYF.